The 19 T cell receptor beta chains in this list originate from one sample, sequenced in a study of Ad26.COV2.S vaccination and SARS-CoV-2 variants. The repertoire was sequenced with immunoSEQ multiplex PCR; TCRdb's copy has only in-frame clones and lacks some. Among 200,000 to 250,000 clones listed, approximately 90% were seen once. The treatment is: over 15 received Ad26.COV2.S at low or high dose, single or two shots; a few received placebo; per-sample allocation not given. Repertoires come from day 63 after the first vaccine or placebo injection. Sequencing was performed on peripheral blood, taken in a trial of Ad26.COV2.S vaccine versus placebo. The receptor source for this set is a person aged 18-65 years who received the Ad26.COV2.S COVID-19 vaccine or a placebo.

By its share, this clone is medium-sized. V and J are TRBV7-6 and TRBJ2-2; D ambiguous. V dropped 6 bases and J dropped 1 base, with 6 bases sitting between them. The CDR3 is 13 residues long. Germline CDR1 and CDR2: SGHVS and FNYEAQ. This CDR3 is CASSNKNTGELFF. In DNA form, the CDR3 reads TGTGCCAGCAGTAATAAGAACACCGGGGAGCTGTTTTTT.

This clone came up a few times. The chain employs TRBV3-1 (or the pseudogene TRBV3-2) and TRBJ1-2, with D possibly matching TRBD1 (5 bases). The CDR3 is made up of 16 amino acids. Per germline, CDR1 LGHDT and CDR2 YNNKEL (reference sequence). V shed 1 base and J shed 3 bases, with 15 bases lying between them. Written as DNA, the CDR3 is TGTGCCAGCAGCCAAGGGACCGGGACGAGAGACTATGGCTACACCTTC. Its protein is CASSQGTGTRDYGYTF.

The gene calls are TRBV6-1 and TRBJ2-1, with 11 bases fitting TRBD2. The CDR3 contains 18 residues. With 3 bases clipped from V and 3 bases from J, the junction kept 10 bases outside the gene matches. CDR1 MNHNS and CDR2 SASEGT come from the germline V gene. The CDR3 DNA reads TGTGCCAGCAGTGACCGAAAGTTGACTAGCGGGGACTACAATGAGCAGTTCTTC. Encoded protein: CASSDRKLTSGDYNEQFF.

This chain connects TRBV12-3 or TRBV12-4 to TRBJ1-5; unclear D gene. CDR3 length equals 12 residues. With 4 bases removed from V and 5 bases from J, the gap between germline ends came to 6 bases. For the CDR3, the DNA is TGTGCCAGCAGTTCATGGGATCAGCCCCAGCATTTT. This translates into CASSSWDQPQHF.

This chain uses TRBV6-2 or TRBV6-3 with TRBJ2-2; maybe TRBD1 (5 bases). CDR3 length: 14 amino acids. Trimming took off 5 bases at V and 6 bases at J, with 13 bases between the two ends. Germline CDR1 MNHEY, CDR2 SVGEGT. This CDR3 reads CASSNLGPPGELFF. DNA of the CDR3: TGTGCCAGCAGTAACCTGGGGCCCCCCGGGGAGCTGTTTTTT.

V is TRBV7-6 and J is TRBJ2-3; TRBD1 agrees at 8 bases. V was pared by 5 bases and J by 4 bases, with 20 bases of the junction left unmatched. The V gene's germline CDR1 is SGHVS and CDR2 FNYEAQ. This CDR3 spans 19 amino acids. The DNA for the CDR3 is TGTGCCAGCAGCCGACATGGACAGGGCGTCATCCCGTGGGCAGATACGCAGTATTTT. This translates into CASSRHGQGVIPWADTQYF.

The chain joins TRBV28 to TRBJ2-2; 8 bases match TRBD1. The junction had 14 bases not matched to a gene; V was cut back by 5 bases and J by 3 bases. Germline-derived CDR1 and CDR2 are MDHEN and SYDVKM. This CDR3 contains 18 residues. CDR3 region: CASSEMITGGGDTGELFF. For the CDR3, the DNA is TGTGCCAGCAGTGAAATGATTACAGGGGGAGGTGACACCGGGGAGCTGTTTTTT.

CDR3 sequence (DNA): TGTGCCAGCAGCGTAGGCCTAGCGGGAGCGTTAGTTTACAATGAGCAGTTCTTC. Protein: CASSVGLAGALVYNEQFF. V gene TRBV9 combines with J gene TRBJ2-1, with TRBD2 matching 10 bases. The V and J ends lost 0 bases and 4 bases, in that order; junction bases with no gene match: 10. CDR3 length: 18 residues. Germline-derived CDR1 and CDR2 are SGDLS and YYNGEE.

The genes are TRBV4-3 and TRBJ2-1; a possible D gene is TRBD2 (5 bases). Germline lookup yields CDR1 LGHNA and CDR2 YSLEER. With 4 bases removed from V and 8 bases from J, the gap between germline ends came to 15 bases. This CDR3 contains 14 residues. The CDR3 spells CASSPRPVGDEQFF. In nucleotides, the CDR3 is TGCGCCAGCAGCCCCCGGCCGGTCGGGGATGAGCAGTTCTTC.

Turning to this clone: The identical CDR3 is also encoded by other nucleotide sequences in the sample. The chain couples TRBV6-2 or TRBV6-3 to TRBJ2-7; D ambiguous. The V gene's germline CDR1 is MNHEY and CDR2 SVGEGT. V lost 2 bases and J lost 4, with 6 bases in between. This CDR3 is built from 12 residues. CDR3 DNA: TGTGCCAGCAGTTACCCAAGTTACGAGCAGTACTTC. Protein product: CASSYPSYEQYF.

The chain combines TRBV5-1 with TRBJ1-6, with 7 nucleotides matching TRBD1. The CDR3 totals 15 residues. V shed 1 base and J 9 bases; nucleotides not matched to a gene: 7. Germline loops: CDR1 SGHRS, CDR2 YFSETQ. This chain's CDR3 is CASSLRQGEGSPLHF. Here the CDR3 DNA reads TGCGCCAGCAGCTTGCGACAGGGTGAGGGTTCACCCCTCCACTTT.

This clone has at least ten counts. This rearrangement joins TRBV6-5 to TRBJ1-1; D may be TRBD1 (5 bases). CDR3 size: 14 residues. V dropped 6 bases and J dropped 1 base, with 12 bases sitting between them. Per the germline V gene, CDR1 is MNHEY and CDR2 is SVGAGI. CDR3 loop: CASSYLTENTEAFF. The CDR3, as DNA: TGTGCCAGCAGCTACCTGACAGAGAACACTGAAGCTTTCTTT.

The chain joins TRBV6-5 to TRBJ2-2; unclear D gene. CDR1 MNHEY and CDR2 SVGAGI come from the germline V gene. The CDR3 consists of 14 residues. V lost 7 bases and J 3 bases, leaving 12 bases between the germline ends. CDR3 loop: CASMVTPYTGELFF. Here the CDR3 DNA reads TGTGCCAGCATGGTGACCCCTTACACCGGGGAGCTGTTTTTT.

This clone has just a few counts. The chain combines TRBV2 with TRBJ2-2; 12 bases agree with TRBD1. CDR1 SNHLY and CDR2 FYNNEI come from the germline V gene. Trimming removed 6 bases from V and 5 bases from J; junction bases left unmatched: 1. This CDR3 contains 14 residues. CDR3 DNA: TGTGCCAGCAGGGGACAGGGGGCGACCGGGGAGCTGTTTTTT. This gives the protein CASRGQGATGELFF.

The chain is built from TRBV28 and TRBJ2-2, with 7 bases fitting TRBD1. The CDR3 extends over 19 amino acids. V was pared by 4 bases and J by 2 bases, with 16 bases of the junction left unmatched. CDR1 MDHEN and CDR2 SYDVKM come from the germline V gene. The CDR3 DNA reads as TGTGCCAGCAGTTACGATTTAAAGGGGACAGAGCCCAACACCGGGGAGCTGTTTTTT. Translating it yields CASSYDLKGTEPNTGELFF.

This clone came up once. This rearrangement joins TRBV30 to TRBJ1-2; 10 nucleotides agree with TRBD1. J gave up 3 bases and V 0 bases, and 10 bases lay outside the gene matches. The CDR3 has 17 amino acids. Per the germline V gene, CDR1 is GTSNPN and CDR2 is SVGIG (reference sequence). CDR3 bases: TGTGCCTGGAGTGTCCGACAGGGGGCTAATAACTACTATGGCTACACCTTC. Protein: CAWSVRQGANNYYGYTF. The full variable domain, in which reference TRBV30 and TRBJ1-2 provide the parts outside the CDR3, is SQTIHQWPATLVQPVGSPLSLECTVEGTSNPNLYWYRQAAGRGLQLLFYSVGIGQISSEVPQNLSASRPQDRQFILSSKKLLLSDSGFYLCAWSVRQGANNYYGYTFGSGTRLTVV.

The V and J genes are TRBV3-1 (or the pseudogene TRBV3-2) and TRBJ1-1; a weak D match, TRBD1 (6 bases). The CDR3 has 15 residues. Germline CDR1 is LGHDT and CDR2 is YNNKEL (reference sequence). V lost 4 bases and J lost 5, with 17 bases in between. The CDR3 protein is CASSRTGGGNTEAFF. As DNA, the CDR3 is TGTGCCAGCAGCCGAACAGGAGGGGGTAATACTGAAGCTTTCTTT.

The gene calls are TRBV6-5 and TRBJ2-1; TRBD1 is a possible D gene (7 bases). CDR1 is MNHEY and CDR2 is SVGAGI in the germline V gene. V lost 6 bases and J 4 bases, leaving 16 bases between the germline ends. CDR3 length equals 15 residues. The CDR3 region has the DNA TGTGCCAGCAGAAAGTCGGAGGGGGCTTACAATGAGCAGTTCTTC. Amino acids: CASRKSEGAYNEQFF.

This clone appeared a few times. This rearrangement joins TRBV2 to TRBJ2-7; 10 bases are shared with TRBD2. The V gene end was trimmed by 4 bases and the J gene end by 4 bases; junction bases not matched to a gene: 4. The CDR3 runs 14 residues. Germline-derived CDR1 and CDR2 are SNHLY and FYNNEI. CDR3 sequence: CASSVAGGGYEQYF. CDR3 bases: TGTGCCAGCAGTGTAGCGGGAGGTGGGTACGAGCAGTACTTC.